This T cell receptor (beta chain) is from a study of blood T cell repertoires in COVID-19. About the study: COVID-19 samples, acute and convalescent, were from the United States, Italy and Spain. Sample material is recorded as cDNA or gDNA derived from T cells, B-cell-depleted T cells, or PBMCs.

The CDR3 is 13 amino acids. CDR1 and CDR2 (germline): SEHNR, FQNEAQ (reference sequence). Trimming pared 8 bases from V and 5 bases from J, leaving 10 bases between. How the authors handled the data: Estimated nucleated cell counts came from reference gene primer amplification. Profiling relied on immunoSEQ multiplex PCR, and the TCRdb table lists in-frame clones only, not all of them. That table furnishes V, J and clone size, whereas the DNA furnished D and trimming. This repertoire shows over 60,000 clones, 60% to 85% found once; its top ten account for 25% to 40%. The TCR was taken from a human donor in a cohort sampled during active COVID-19. The chain is built from TRBV7-9 and TRBJ1-6; possible D gene TRBD1, 6 bases. Material: peripheral blood. CDR3 sequence: CASVGDNNSPLHF. The CDR3 DNA follows: TGTGCCAGCGTGGGGGACAATAATTCACCCCTCCACTTT.